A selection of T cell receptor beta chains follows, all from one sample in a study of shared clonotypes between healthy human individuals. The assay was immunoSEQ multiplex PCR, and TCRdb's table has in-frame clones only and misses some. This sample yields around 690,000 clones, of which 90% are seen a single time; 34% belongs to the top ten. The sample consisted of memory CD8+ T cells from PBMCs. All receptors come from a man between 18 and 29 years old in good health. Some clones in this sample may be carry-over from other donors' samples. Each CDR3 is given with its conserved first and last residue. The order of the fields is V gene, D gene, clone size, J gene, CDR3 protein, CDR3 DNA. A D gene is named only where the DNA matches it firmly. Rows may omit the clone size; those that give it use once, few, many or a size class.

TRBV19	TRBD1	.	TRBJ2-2	CASSLYPTGTANTGELFF	TGTGCCAGTAGTCTTTATCCCACCGGGACAGCAAACACCGGGGAGCTGTTTTTT
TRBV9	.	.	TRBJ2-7	CASSALGAAIYEQYF	TGTGCCAGCAGCGCCCTGGGAGCGGCCATCTACGAGCAGTACTTC
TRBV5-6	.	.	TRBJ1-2	CASSLMRGGYTF	TGTGCCAGCAGCTTGATGCGGGGCGGCTACACCTTC
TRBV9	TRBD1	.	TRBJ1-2	CASSVAGTGPGYGYTF	TGTGCCAGCAGCGTAGCCGGGACAGGGCCGGGGTATGGCTACACCTTC
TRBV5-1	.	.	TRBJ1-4	CASSLWGAAGNEKLFF	TGCGCCAGCAGCTTGTGGGGGGCCGCAGGAAATGAAAAACTGTTTTTT
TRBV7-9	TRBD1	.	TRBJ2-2	CASSPTGAYGELFF	TGTGCCAGCAGCCCAACAGGGGCTTACGGGGAGCTGTTTTTT
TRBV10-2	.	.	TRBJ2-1	CASSESPDSYNEQFF	TGCGCCAGCAGTGAGTCGCCCGACTCATACAATGAGCAGTTCTTC
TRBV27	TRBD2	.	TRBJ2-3	CASSLGRTREDVDTQYF	TGTGCCAGCAGTTTAGGAAGGACTAGAGAGGATGTAGATACGCAGTATTTT
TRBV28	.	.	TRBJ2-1	CASSFLAYAGEQFF	TGTGCCAGCAGTTTCCTAGCGTATGCCGGTGAGCAGTTCTTC
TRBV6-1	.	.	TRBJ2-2	CASSEGPGELFF	TGTGCCAGCAGTGAAGGTCCCGGGGAGCTGTTTTTT
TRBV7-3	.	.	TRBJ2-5	CASSPDKAGTQYF	TGTGCCAGCAGCCCCGACAAGGCGGGGACCCAGTACTTC
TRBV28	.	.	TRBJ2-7	CASGLFLSYEQYF	TGTGCCAGCGGCCTCTTCCTCTCCTACGAGCAGTACTTC
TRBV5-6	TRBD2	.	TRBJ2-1	CASSPTSGRANEQFF	TGTGCCAGCAGCCCCACTAGCGGGAGGGCAAATGAGCAGTTCTTC
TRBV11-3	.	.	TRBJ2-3	CASSSTAGADTQYF	TGTGCCAGCAGCTCCACAGCAGGGGCAGATACGCAGTATTTT
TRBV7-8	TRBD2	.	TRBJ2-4	CASSPQVGGAKNIQYF	TGTGCCAGCAGCCCACAGGTCGGGGGGGCCAAAAACATTCAGTACTTC
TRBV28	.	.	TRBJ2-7	CASSSPTGYYEQYF	TGTGCCAGCAGTTCCCCTACAGGGTACTACGAGCAGTACTTC
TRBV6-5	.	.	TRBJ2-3	CASSYSRSSTDTQYF	TGTGCCAGCAGTTACTCTCGATCTAGCACAGATACGCAGTATTTT
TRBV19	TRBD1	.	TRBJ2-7	CASGQGWYEQYF	TGTGCCAGCGGACAGGGTTGGTACGAGCAGTACTTC
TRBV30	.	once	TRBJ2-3	CAWTVGVFSTDTQYF	TGTGCCTGGACGGTGGGAGTATTTTCGACAGATACGCAGTATTTT
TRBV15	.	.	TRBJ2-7	CATSSRQDLNYEQYF	TGTGCCACCAGCAGCAGACAGGACCTTAACTACGAGCAGTACTTC
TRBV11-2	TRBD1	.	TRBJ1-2	CASSLGPADRGEPNYGYTF	TGTGCCAGCAGCTTAGGTCCAGCCGACAGGGGAGAACCTAACTATGGCTACACCTTC
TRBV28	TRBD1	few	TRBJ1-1	CASSRQGEAFF	TGTGCCAGCAGTAGACAGGGTGAAGCTTTCTTT
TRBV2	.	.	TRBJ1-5	CASSEGLQVHQPQHF	TGTGCCAGCAGTGAAGGTTTACAGGTCCATCAGCCCCAGCATTTT
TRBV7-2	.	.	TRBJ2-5	CASSLTAYDRQETQYF	TGTGCCAGCAGCTTAACAGCGTACGACAGACAAGAGACCCAGTACTTC
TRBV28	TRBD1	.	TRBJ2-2	CASSRTGGSGELFF	TGTGCCAGCAGTCGGACAGGGGGTTCCGGGGAGCTGTTTTTT
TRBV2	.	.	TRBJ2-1	CASPSGGASYNEQFF	TGTGCCAGCCCCTCAGGCGGCGCCTCCTACAATGAGCAGTTCTTC
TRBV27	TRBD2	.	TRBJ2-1	CASSLWAGVGNEQFF	TGTGCCAGCAGTTTATGGGCGGGAGTAGGGAATGAGCAGTTCTTC
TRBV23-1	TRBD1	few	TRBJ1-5	CASSQEGQGVCNQPQHF	TGCGCCAGCAGTCAGGAAGGACAGGGGGTATGCAATCAGCCCCAGCATTTT